This entry concerns a single TCR beta chain. It has no known antigen specificity. No much larger clone exists at a distance of one base, and base qualities are not known. The germline V gene encodes CDR1 SEHNR and CDR2 FQNEAQ (reference sequence). The trim is 3 bases for V and 5 bases for J, with a gap of 22 bases between the germline ends. The CDR3 sequence holds 17 residues, the cysteine and phenylalanine included. CDR3 DNA is the only sequence kept; it has 51 bases, read in frame from the first base. This specimen belongs to a study of shared clonotypes between healthy human individuals (TCRdb year 2020). For the wider study: A couple of women and a few men aged 18 to 49 years were included in the cohort. For each donor, three plates each were used for CD4 naive and CD4 memory, two plates were used for CD8 naive, and one plate was used for CD8 memory. The study deeply sequenced blood TCR repertoires of about five healthy adults to estimate repertoire size and the extent of clonotype sharing between individuals. Different laboratories and diverse techniques were used to prepare libraries and sequence TCR repertoires, to increase sequencing depth and limit assay-specific biases. Between about 0.8 and 8.9 billion PBMCs per donor were obtained by leukapheresis. Here is what the overall study found, with its caveats: Naive subsets generally had larger estimated clonotype richness than memory subsets. Across several donors, approximately 5% of naive CD4, approximately 4% of naive CD8, about 2.3% of memory CD4, and around 0.4% of memory CD8 clonotypes were shared. Rarefaction of sorted-subset datasets indicated incomplete sequencing despite the large sequencing depth. Based on pairwise subsampling, the degree of clonotype sharing among donors was expected to be affected by sequencing depth. The genetic and exposure-history diversity represented was limited by the small number of donors. Compared with non-shared clonotypes, clonotypes shared by all four sorted-subset donors had higher generation probabilities. Sampling was restricted to blood, and TCR repertoires in tissue are likely to differ from TCR repertoires in blood.

The donors were healthy, HIV-negative adults who had no recently reported acute infections or vaccinations. All donors were Caucasian adults living in Nashville, Tennessee, USA. Magnetic negative selection was used to enrich CD4+ T cells, after which naive cells were positively selected on CD45RA and the negative fraction became the memory subset. Blood was collected by leukapheresis, and PBMCs were isolated by Ficoll-Histopaque density gradient centrifugation and then cryopreserved in liquid nitrogen vapor phase. Analytical flow cytometry was used to check the purity and quantity of every magnetically sorted T cell population. Genomic DNA was isolated from every sorted fraction and measured by UV absorbance on a Nanodrop 2000c. Using the deep immunoSEQ assay, multiplex PCR amplified TCR CDR3 regions from genomic DNA. Extracted genomic DNA from each cell subset was distributed evenly across all wells of several immunoSEQ 96-well plates, and each plate was treated as a replicate. For sorted subsets, 200 to 250 ng genomic DNA, equal to some 30,000 T cell genomes, was loaded into each replicate PCR. The purified libraries were quantified using a Qubit 3.0 fluorometer, sized with a Bioanalyzer 2100, and then quantified again using the KAPA Library Quantification kit. Each immunoSEQ 96-well plate was sequenced on its own single-read 150-cycle Illumina NextSeq 550 flow cell. Processing in the source paper ran as follows. Because the immunoSEQ output held only junctional sequences and lacked quality scores, the filtering could not match the filtering applied to full-length reads. To assign V/J genes and CDR3, sequences were annotated using PyIR, a Python wrapper for IgBLAST v1.9, with IMGT germline references. Any read was removed if the V/J assignment was weak (E-value above 1e-6), the CDR3 was missing, or the read contained stop codons, out-of-frame junctions, or ambiguous translated residues. A V3J clonotype was defined by an identical inferred V gene, J gene, and CDR3 amino acid sequence. Percentage overlap between repertoires was computed as shared unique clonotypes divided by the size of the smaller repertoire. Richness of each repertoire was evaluated using RTK rarefaction, the Chao1 estimator, and Recon v2.1 estimates of unobserved clonotypes. Generation probabilities were computed with OLGA for all TCRbeta clonotypes obtained by the gDNA method from several donors. TCRdb holds this immuneACCESS table with in-frame rearrangements only. Some clones are missing; in checked studies, unresolved V genes explain under half, and the rest has no known cause. D and trimming were read from the DNA, whereas the V and J calls and clone size are those reported in that table. In this sample the table shows just over 2,000,000 clones, about 95% of which occur a single time. In total, the top ten clones hold 0.13% of the sample.

The sequence is built from TRBV7-9 and TRBJ2-5; the D gene is tentatively TRBD1 or TRBD2, each matching 6 bases. The source of this sequence is a man in his late teens or twenties in good health. Sequenced material: naive CD4+ T cells sorted from blood. Reading the label with the study, this specimen's cell subset or site is: CD45RA+ positively selected. Here the CDR3 is given as CASSFPSGEQGPETQYF. The DNA sequence is TGTGCCAGCAGCTTCCCCTCGGGGGAACAGGGACCTGAGACCCAGTACTTC. The entire variable domain, with the stretches around the CDR3 drawn from the reference TRBV7-9 and TRBJ2-5 proteins, is DTGVSQNPRHKITKRGQNVTFRCDPISEHNRLYWYRQTLGQGPEFLTYFQNEAQLEKSRLLSDRFSAERPKGSFSTLEIQRTEQGDSAMYLCASSFPSGEQGPETQYFGPGTRLLVL.